Listed here are 2 T cell receptor beta chains from one sample, sequenced in a study of cytomegalovirus exposure and HLA in healthy donors. PCR employed 60 Vbeta and 13 Jbeta primers. Produced via immunoSEQ multiplex PCR; TCRdb's table is partial and in-frame only. The profile shows roughly 100,000 clones, roughly 82% of them singletons. Specimen: PBMCs. These TCRs come from a young man in good health and CMV-seropositive.

For the CDR3, the DNA is TGTGCCAGTAGTCGTATTGGACAGGGACAAGGGACCCAGCATTTT. Residues: CASSRIGQGQGTQHF. This sequence joins TRBV19 and TRBJ1-5; 8 bases match TRBD1. In germline, CDR1 is LNHDA, CDR2 SQIVND (reference sequence). V shed 5 bases, J shed 11 bases, and the junction held 14 bases outside the gene matches. The CDR3 sequence is 15 residues long.

V and J are TRBV13 and TRBJ1-4; D unclear. Germline lookup yields CDR1 PRHDT and CDR2 FYEKMQ (reference sequence). V lost 5 bases and J lost 1, with 11 bases in between. The CDR3 has 15 amino acids. CDR3 sequence: CASSPRGQTNEKLFF. CDR3 nucleotides: TGTGCCAGCAGCCCCCGAGGCCAAACTAATGAAAAACTGTTTTTT. Supplemented by reference TRBV13 and TRBJ1-4, the full variable domain reads AAGVIQSPRHLIKEKRETATLKCYPIPRHDTVYWYQQGPGQDPQFLISFYEKMQSDKGSIPDRFSAQQFSDYHSELNMSSLELGDSALYFCASSPRGQTNEKLFFGSGTQLSVL.